A single sample is the source of the 9 T cell receptor beta chains below, sequenced in a study of blood T cell repertoires in COVID-19. Data came from immunoSEQ multiplex PCR; TCRdb stores just in-frame clones and leaves some out. Of about 46,000 clones detected, around 87% appear once; the ten largest clones hold around 3.1%. The sequenced sample was PBMCs or T cells enriched from blood (not recorded which). The origin of the receptors is a woman in her forties or fifties who had recovered from COVID-19.

The chain has TRBV5-1 and TRBJ1-2; D is unresolved. Germline-derived CDR1 and CDR2 are SGHRS and YFSETQ. CDR3 size: 12 residues. V was clipped by 5 bases and J by 4 bases, with 9 bases between them. As DNA, the CDR3 is TGCGCCAGCAGGGGAGGTACCTATGGCTACACCTTC. It encodes CASRGGTYGYTF.

This chain links TRBV28 with TRBJ2-5; 10 bases are shared with TRBD2. The CDR3 contains 13 residues. The germline CDR1 and CDR2 sequences are MDHEN and SYDVKM. J lost 5 bases, V lost 8 bases, and 5 bases had no gene match. The chain's CDR3 is CASDSGRRETQYF. The CDR3 region has the DNA TGTGCCAGCGATAGCGGGAGGCGGGAGACCCAGTACTTC.

This chain connects TRBV19 to TRBJ1-2; the D gene is possibly TRBD1 (5 bases). The CDR3 loop spans 15 amino acids. Trimming stripped 2 bases from V and 4 bases from J, with 14 bases between. Germline V CDR1 and CDR2: LNHDA, SQIVND (reference sequence). CDR3 bases: TGTGCCAGTAGTATAACCCCGGACAACCTCTATGGCTACACCTTC. It encodes CASSITPDNLYGYTF.

This clone was seen only a few times. The chain combines TRBV28 with TRBJ2-1, with D possibly being TRBD2 (6 bases). The V and J ends lost 7 bases and 7 bases respectively, with 23 bases between them. Germline loops: CDR1 MDHEN, CDR2 SYDVKM. The CDR3 runs to 16 residues. This chain's CDR3 is CASNVPPYLGGNEQFF. Here the CDR3 DNA reads TGTGCCAGCAACGTACCGCCCTACCTCGGAGGGAATGAGCAGTTCTTC.

The chain recombines TRBV2 with TRBJ2-1; D perhaps matches TRBD2 (6 bases). The CDR3 runs 18 residues. V was clipped by 8 bases and J by 4 bases, with 27 bases between them. Germline V gene data show CDR1 as SNHLY and CDR2 as FYNNEI. DNA of the CDR3: TGTGCCAGCTATACCGATGACCCCGGGACTTCGATATACAATGAGCAGTTCTTC. Its translation is CASYTDDPGTSIYNEQFF. Full variable domain (remainder filled in from reference TRBV2 and TRBJ2-1): EPEVTQTPSHQVTQMGQEVILRCVPISNHLYFYWYRQILGQKVEFLVSFYNNEISEKSEIFDDQFSVERPDGSNFTLKIRSTKLEDSAMYFCASYTDDPGTSIYNEQFFGPGTRLTVL.

The chain combines TRBV7-2 with TRBJ2-2; D gene ambiguous. Trimming removed 2 bases at V and 4 bases at J, with 11 bases between. Germline CDR1 is SGHTA and CDR2 is FQGNSA. The CDR3 is 15 residues long. This chain's CDR3 is CASSLNPLSTGELFF. CDR3 bases: TGTGCCAGCAGCTTAAACCCCCTAAGCACCGGGGAGCTGTTTTTT.

The rearrangement uses TRBV6-5 and TRBJ1-5, with D maybe TRBD1 (6 bases). CDR1 is MNHEY, CDR2 SVGAGI, per germline. This CDR3 contains 15 residues. Trimming shortened V by 5 bases and J by 1 base, and 12 bases separated the two germline ends. The CDR3 sequence: CASSPTGLSNQPQHF. CDR3 coding DNA: TGTGCCAGCAGTCCTACAGGGTTGAGCAATCAGCCCCAGCATTTT.

The chain links TRBV5-8 to TRBJ2-7, with 7 nucleotides matching TRBD1. Germline CDR1 SGHTS, CDR2 YDEGEE. With V trimmed by 1 base and J by 3 bases, 7 bases remained unmatched. The CDR3 length is 15 residues. CDR3 coding DNA: TGTGCCAGCAGCTTGCTATCGGGACAGAACTACGAGCAGTACTTC. Protein product: CASSLLSGQNYEQYF.

The V gene is TRBV2, the J gene TRBJ1-5, with 10 bases aligning to TRBD1. CDR1 is SNHLY, CDR2 FYNNEI, per germline. Trimming at V came to 6 bases and at J to 4 bases, leaving 6 bases not matched to a gene. The CDR3 has 15 residues. The CDR3 loop reads CASRVRTGGNQPQHF. In nucleotides, the CDR3 is TGTGCCAGCAGGGTCCGGACAGGGGGAAATCAGCCCCAGCATTTT.